These 6 T cell receptor beta chains were all obtained from the same sample, sequenced in a study of cytomegalovirus exposure and HLA in healthy donors. The PCR was carried out with 60 Vbeta primers and 13 Jbeta primers. The protocol was immunoSEQ multiplex PCR, while the TCRdb copy is restricted to in-frame clones and leaves out a portion. This sample yields around 120,000 clones, of which more than 65% are seen a single time; less than 3% belongs to the top ten. The sequenced sample consisted of PBMCs. The receptors were sampled from a man between 45 and 60 years old in good health and CMV-seronegative.

The J gene is TRBJ2-2, the V gene TRBV7-2, with D possibly matching TRBD1 (5 bases). This CDR3 contains 15 residues. V gave up 3 bases and J gave up 5 bases, with 13 bases separating them. Per the germline V gene, CDR1 is SGHTA and CDR2 is FQGNSA. CDR3 amino acids: CASSFIGAKTGELFF. CDR3 sequence (DNA): TGTGCCAGCAGCTTTATTGGGGCCAAGACCGGGGAGCTGTTTTTT.

This chain joins TRBV6-5 and TRBJ1-1; the D is unclear. The CDR3 length is 15 residues. Deletions cut 2 bases from V and 0 bases from J, with 10 bases between. CDR1 MNHEY and CDR2 SVGAGI come from the germline V gene. CDR3 sequence (DNA): TGTGCCAGCAGTTACGGAACAGACATGAACACTGAAGCTTTCTTT. Translating gives CASSYGTDMNTEAFF.

This chain connects TRBV7-9 to TRBJ1-6; D uncertain. The CDR3 extends over 15 amino acids. V lost 1 base and J lost 9, with 13 bases in between. The germline gives CDR1 SEHNR, CDR2 FQNEAQ (reference sequence). The CDR3 DNA follows: TGTGCCAGCAGCTTAGGGATCCGGAGTAGTTCACCCCTCCACTTT. It is translated as CASSLGIRSSSPLHF.

This sequence joins TRBV5-1 and TRBJ2-5, with 9 bases matching TRBD2. Germline V gene lookup returns CDR1 SGHRS and CDR2 YFSETQ. This CDR3 has 15 residues. V lost 6 bases to trimming and J lost 9 bases; unmatched junction nucleotides: 15. CDR3: CASTGSGTSISPQYF. CDR3 sequence (DNA): TGCGCCAGCACGGGGTCCGGGACTAGCATATCTCCCCAGTACTTC.

This clone appeared a single time. The chain is built from TRBV5-4 and TRBJ1-4; 7 nucleotides line up with TRBD1. Trimming at V came to 6 bases and at J to 8 bases, leaving 10 bases not matched to a gene. The CDR3 runs to 14 residues. Germline CDR1 reads SGHNT; CDR2 reads YYREEE (reference sequence). In DNA, the CDR3 is TGTGCCAGCACGTCAACAGGGGTGGGAGAAAAACTGTTTTTT. It is translated as CASTSTGVGEKLFF.

This clone came up a few times. This chain joins TRBV7-8 and TRBJ2-1; D might be TRBD1 (6 bases). CDR1 is SGHVS, CDR2 FQNEAQ, per germline. V dropped 3 bases and J dropped 2 bases, with 8 bases sitting between them. This CDR3 is built from 14 residues. CDR3 nucleotide sequence: TGTGCCAGCAGCTTTGGGACAACCTACAATGAGCAGTTCTTC. Amino acids: CASSFGTTYNEQFF.